This T cell receptor (beta chain) derives from a study of blood T cell repertoires in COVID-19. This clone was counted only a few times. CDR3 length: 15 residues. J was trimmed by 10 bases and V by 1 base; bases with no gene match: 4. Per germline, CDR1 SGHRS and CDR2 YFSETQ. Assay used: immunoSEQ multiplex PCR; TCRdb lists only in-frame clones, some missing. The sample lists approximately 160,000 clones; under 95% were seen once. The rearrangement uses TRBV5-1 and TRBJ1-6; 11 bases agree with TRBD1. Sequencing was done on a sample of peripheral blood. The TCR originated in a man in his fifties or sixties with active or convalescent COVID-19. The CDR3 region has the DNA TGCGCCAGCAGCTTGATGGGACAGGGGGGATCACCCCTCCACTTT. As protein: CASSLMGQGGSPLHF.